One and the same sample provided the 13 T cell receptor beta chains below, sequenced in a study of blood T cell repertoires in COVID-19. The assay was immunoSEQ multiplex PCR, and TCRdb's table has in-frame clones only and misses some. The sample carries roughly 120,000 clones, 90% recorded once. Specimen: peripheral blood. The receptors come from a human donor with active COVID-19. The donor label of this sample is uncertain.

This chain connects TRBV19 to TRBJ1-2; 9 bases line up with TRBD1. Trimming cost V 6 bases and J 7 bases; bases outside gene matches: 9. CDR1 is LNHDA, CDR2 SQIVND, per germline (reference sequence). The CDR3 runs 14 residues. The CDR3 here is CASRSTGGIAGYTF. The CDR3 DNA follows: TGTGCCAGTAGGTCGACAGGGGGAATTGCTGGCTACACCTTC.

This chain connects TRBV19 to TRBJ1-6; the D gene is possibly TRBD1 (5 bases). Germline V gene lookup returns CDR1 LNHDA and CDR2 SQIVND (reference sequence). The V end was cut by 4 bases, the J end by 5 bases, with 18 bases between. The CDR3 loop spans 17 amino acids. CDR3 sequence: CASSKSGLRIDNSPLHF. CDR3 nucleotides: TGTGCCAGTAGTAAATCGGGACTCCGGATCGATAATTCACCCCTCCACTTT.

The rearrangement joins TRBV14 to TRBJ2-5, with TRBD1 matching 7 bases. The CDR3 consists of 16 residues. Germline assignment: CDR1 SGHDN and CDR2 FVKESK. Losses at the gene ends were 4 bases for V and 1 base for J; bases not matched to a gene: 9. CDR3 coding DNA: TGTGCCAGCAGCCCTTTTTCCGGGACAGTCCAAGAGACCCAGTACTTC. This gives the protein CASSPFSGTVQETQYF. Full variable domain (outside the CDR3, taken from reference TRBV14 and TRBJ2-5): EAGVTQFPSHSVIEKGQTVTLRCDPISGHDNLYWYRRVMGKEIKFLLHFVKESKQDESGMPNNRFLAERTGGTYSTLKVQPAELEDSGVYFCASSPFSGTVQETQYFGPGTRLLVL.

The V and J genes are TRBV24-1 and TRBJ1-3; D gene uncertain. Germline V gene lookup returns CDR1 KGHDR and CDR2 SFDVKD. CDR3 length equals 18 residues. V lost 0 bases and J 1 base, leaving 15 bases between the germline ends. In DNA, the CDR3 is TGTGCCACCAGTGATTTGCGAGGGCCGGGCAAGTCTGGAAACACCATATATTTT. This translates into CATSDLRGPGKSGNTIYF.

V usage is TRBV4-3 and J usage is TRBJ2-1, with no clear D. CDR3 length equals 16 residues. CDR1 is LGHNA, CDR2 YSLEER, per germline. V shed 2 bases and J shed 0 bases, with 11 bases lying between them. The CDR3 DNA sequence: TGCGCCAGCAGCCAAACTTTTTTTAGCTCCTACAATGAGCAGTTCTTC. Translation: CASSQTFFSSYNEQFF.

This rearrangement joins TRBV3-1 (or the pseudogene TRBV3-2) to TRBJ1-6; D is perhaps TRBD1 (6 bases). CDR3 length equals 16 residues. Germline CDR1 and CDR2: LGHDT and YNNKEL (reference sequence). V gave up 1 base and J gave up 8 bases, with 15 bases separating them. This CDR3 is CASSQGRAGEYSPLHF. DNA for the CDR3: TGTGCCAGCAGCCAAGGTCGGGCAGGGGAGTATTCACCCCTCCACTTT.

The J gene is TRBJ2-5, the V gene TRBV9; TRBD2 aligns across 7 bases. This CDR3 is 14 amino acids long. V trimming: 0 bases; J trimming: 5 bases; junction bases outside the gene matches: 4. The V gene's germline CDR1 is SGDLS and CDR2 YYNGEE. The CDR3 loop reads CASSVALATETQYF. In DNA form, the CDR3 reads TGTGCCAGCAGCGTAGCACTAGCGACGGAGACCCAGTACTTC. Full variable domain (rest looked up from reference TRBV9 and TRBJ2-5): DSGVTQTPKHLITATGQRVTLRCSPRSGDLSVYWYQQSLDQGLQFLIQYYNGEERAKGNILERFSAQQFPDLHSELNLSSLELGDSALYFCASSVALATETQYFGPGTRLLVL.

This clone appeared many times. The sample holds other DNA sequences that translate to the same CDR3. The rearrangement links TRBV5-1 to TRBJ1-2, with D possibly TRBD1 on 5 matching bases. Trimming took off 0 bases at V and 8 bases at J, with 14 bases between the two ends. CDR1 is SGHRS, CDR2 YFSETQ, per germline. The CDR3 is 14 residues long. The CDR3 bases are TGCGCCAGCAGCTTGGCCGGAACAGGAGGGGGCTACACCTTC. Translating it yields CASSLAGTGGGYTF.

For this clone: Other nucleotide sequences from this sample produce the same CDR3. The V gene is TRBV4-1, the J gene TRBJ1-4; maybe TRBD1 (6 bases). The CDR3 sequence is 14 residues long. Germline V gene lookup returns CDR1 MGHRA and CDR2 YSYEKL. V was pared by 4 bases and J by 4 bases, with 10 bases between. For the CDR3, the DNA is TGCGCCAGCAGCCCTGGACAGAATAATGAAAAACTGTTTTTT. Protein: CASSPGQNNEKLFF.

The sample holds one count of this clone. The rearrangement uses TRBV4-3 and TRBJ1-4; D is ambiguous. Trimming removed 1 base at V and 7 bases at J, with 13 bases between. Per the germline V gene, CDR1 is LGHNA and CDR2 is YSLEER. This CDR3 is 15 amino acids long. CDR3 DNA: TGCGCCAGCAGCCAAGTGACACAGCTTGGTGAAAAACTGTTTTTT. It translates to CASSQVTQLGEKLFF.

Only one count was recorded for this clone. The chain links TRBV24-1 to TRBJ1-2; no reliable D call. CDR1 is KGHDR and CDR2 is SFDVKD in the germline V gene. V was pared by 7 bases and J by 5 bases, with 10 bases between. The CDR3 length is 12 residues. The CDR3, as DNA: TGTGCCACCAGCCCTACCGGTTATGGCTACACCTTC. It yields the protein CATSPTGYGYTF.

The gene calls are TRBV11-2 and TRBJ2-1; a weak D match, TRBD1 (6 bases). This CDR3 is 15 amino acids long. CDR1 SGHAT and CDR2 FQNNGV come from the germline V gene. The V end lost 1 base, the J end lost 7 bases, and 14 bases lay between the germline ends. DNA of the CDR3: TGTGCCAGCAGCTTAGGTACAGGGTTAATAAATGAGCAGTTCTTC. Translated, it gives CASSLGTGLINEQFF. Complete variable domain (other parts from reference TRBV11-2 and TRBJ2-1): EAGVAQSPRYKIIEKRQSVAFWCNPISGHATLYWYQQILGQGPKLLIQFQNNGVVDDSQLPKDRFSAERLKGVDSTLKIQPAKLEDSAVYLCASSLGTGLINEQFFGPGTRLTVL.

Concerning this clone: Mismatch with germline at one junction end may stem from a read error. The CDR3 DNA is TGTGCCAGCAGCTTAGATGTAGTTACGCAGTATTTT. This gives the protein CASSLDVVTQYF. The chain joins TRBV12-3 or TRBV12-4 to TRBJ2-3, with D unresolved. CDR3 length equals 12 residues.